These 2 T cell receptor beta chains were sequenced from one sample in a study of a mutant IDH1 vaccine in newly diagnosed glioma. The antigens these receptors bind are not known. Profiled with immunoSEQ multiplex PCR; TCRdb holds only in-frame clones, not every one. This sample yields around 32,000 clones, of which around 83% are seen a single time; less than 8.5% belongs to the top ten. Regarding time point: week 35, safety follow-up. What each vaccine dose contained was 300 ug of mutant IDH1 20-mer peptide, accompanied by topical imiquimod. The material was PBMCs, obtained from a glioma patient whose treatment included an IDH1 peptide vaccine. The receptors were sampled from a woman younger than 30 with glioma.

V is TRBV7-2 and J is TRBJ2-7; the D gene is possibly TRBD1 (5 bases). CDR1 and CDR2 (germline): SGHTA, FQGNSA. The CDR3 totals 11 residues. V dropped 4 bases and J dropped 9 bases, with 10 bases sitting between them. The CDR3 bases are TGTGCCAGCAGCTCCCTAGGGGTGCAGTACTTC. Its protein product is CASSSLGVQYF.

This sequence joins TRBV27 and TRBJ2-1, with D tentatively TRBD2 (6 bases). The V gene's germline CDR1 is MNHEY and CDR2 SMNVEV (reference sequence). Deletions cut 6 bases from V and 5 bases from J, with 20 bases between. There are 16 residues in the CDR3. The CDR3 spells CASRNSRLAYNNEQFF. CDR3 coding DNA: TGTGCCAGCAGGAATTCACGGCTAGCGTATAACAATGAGCAGTTCTTC.